The rows below give T cell receptor beta chains drawn from one sample of a study of identical twins. TCRdb passed the 5' RACE reads through MiXCR, listing each CDR3 protein once. The sample holds hundreds of thousands of distinct CDR3 sequences, 15% to 20% seen once. This same sample was also taken into another study, of T cells expressing NK-cell markers.

The sequenced material came from PBMCs. The receptors derive from a woman between 18 and 29 years old in good health. CDR3s include the opening cysteine and the closing phenylalanine or tryptophan. D genes are given only for firm matches. Only part of the rows carry a size: once, few, many, or a class if the clone is expanded.

V: TRBV5-1; J: TRBJ2-2; D: .; size: few; CDR3: CASSWQNTGELFF; DNA: TGCGCCAGCTCATGGCAGAACACCGGGGAGCTGTTTTTT
V: TRBV5-6; J: TRBJ2-2; D: TRBD1; size: few; CDR3: CASRWGTGDTGELFF; DNA: TGTGCCAGCAGATGGGGGACAGGGGACACCGGGGAGCTGTTTTTT
V: TRBV12-3/TRBV12-4; J: TRBJ1-2; D: .; size: many; CDR3: CASSLVVGTGYTF; DNA: TGTGCCAGCAGTTTAGTGGTGGGGACCGGCTACACCTTC
V: TRBV5-1; J: TRBJ1-6; D: TRBD1; size: few; CDR3: CASSRGTGRDDYNSPLHF; DNA: TGCGCCAGCAGCCGAGGGACAGGGAGGGACGATTATAATTCACCCCTCCACTTT
V: TRBV12-3/TRBV12-4; J: TRBJ2-1; D: .; size: .; CDR3: CASEPLRPSSYNEQFF; DNA: TGTGCCAGCGAGCCCCTAAGACCTAGCTCCTACAATGAGCAGTTCTTC
V: TRBV6-2/TRBV6-3; J: TRBJ2-4; D: TRBD2; size: few; CDR3: CASRRLAGVNIQYF; DNA: TGTGCCAGCAGGAGACTAGCGGGAGTGAACATTCAGTACTTC
V: TRBV7-6; J: TRBJ1-2; D: TRBD1; size: few; CDR3: CASSLGDRANYGYTF; DNA: TGTGCCAGCAGCTTAGGGGACAGGGCTAACTATGGCTACACCTTC
V: TRBV5-1; J: TRBJ2-5; D: .; size: .; CDR3: CASSLNWGRGETQYF; DNA: TGCGCCAGCAGCCTGAATTGGGGCCGAGGGGAGACCCAGTACTTC
V: TRBV10-2; J: TRBJ2-2; D: .; size: few; CDR3: CASSEGSYGELFF; DNA: TGCGCCAGCAGTGAAGGGTCCTACGGGGAGCTGTTTTTT
V: TRBV4-2; J: TRBJ2-7; D: TRBD2; size: .; CDR3: CASSQTLTSGYEQYF; DNA: TGTGCCAGCAGCCAAACCCTGACTAGCGGCTACGAGCAGTACTTC
V: TRBV7-2; J: TRBJ2-1; D: TRBD2; size: few; CDR3: CASGGRGSYNEQFF; DNA: TGTGCCAGCGGCGGGAGAGGCTCCTACAATGAGCAGTTCTTC
V: TRBV7-2; J: TRBJ1-1; D: .; size: once; CDR3: CASSLVGGRSTEAFF; DNA: TGTGCCAGCAGCTTAGTAGGGGGGCGAAGCACTGAAGCTTTCTTT